This TCR beta chain appears in the sequencing data of a study of T-cell reconstitution after alpha-beta-depleted transplantation in children. The sample holds many counts of this clonotype. The authors prepared the TCRbeta library with unique molecular identifiers. Via MiXCR, TCRdb re-called the PCR reads, giving one row per CDR3 protein. Here the sample spans about 360,000 distinct CDR3 sequences, roughly 14% being singletons. This receptor was identified in a human donor who donated a stem cell graft to a child with Fanconi anemia. This material consisted of PBMCs, taken from the stem cell graft.

The CDR3 region is CASSRGGGEQYF. The CDR3 DNA follows: TGTGCCAGCAGCCGCGGAGGGGGCGAGCAGTACTTC. The V call is TRBV3-1, the J call TRBJ2-7; possibly TRBD1 or TRBD2 for D (6 bases each). V lost 4 bases to trimming and J lost 6 bases, with 10 bases between them. This CDR3 is 12 amino acids long. Germline values: CDR1 LGHDT, CDR2 YNNKEL (reference sequence).